This entry lists 10 T cell receptor beta chains sequenced from one sample in a study of cytomegalovirus exposure and HLA in healthy donors. Primers for the PCR totalled 60 Vbeta and 13 Jbeta. Assay used: immunoSEQ multiplex PCR; TCRdb lists only in-frame clones, some missing. This sample has some 90,000 clones; under 85% occur once, and the top ten carry around 3.1%. Sequencing input: PBMCs. The receptors originated from a female donor in good health and CMV-seropositive.

This clone was counted once. V and J are TRBV14 and TRBJ2-5; TRBD1 aligns across 8 bases. In germline, CDR1 is SGHDN, CDR2 FVKESK. Germline trimming cut 4 bases from V and 1 base from J; bases unmatched to any gene: 5. The CDR3 covers 15 residues. This chain's CDR3 is CASSRDRFSQETQYF. The CDR3 nucleotides read TGTGCCAGCAGCCGGGACAGGTTTTCCCAAGAGACCCAGTACTTC.

The rearrangement links TRBV10-3 to TRBJ2-6; weak D call: TRBD2 (5 bases). Germline V CDR1 and CDR2: ENHRY, SYGVKD. Trimming pared 10 bases from V and 0 bases from J, leaving 16 bases between. The CDR3 consists of 16 residues. The CDR3 loop is CATGESGLSGANVLTF. CDR3 coding DNA: TGTGCCACCGGGGAGAGCGGTCTCTCTGGGGCCAACGTCCTGACTTTC.

The rearrangement links TRBV6-5 to TRBJ1-5, with TRBD1 as a possible D gene (6 bases). Germline assignment: CDR1 MNHEY and CDR2 SVGAGI. The V and J ends lost 6 bases and 4 bases respectively, with 10 bases between them. This CDR3 contains 13 residues. CDR3 DNA sequence: TGTGCCAGCAGAAGACAGGAAAATCAGCCCCAGCATTTT. Amino acids: CASRRQENQPQHF.

This clone showed up just a few times. V gene TRBV11-3 combines with J gene TRBJ1-2; 9 nucleotides agree with TRBD1. The V gene end was trimmed by 5 bases and the J gene end by 8 bases; junction bases not matched to a gene: 6. There are 13 residues in the CDR3. From germline, CDR1 is SGHNT and CDR2 YENEEA. In nucleotides, the CDR3 is TGTGCCAGCAGCAACAGGGGGCGCGAAGGCTACACCTTC. Its translation is CASSNRGREGYTF.

V usage is TRBV27 and J usage is TRBJ2-7; D uncertain. This CDR3 region has 14 residues. Trimming left V 3 bases short and J 4 bases short, with 13 bases between. Germline V lookup: CDR1 MNHEY, CDR2 SMNVEV (reference sequence). CDR3 protein: CASSLGRFKYEQYF. The DNA for the CDR3 is TGTGCCAGCAGTTTGGGCAGATTCAAGTACGAGCAGTACTTC.

V and J are TRBV11-3 and TRBJ2-5; 11 bases are shared with TRBD1. This CDR3 spans 15 amino acids. J was trimmed by 5 bases and V by 4 bases; bases with no gene match: 6. Per the germline V gene, CDR1 is SGHNT and CDR2 is YENEEA. The chain's CDR3 is CASSSGTGGPETQYF. The CDR3 DNA reads as TGTGCCAGCAGCTCCGGGACAGGGGGACCGGAGACCCAGTACTTC.

This rearrangement joins TRBV5-8 to TRBJ1-1; unclear D gene. With 1 base removed from V and 1 base from J, the gap between germline ends came to 8 bases. The CDR3 length is 14 residues. Germline V lookup: CDR1 SGHTS, CDR2 YDEGEE. Here the CDR3 DNA reads TGTGCCAGCAGCTTGTTACAAAAGAACACTGAAGCTTTCTTT. It translates to CASSLLQKNTEAFF.

This clone was counted a few times. V usage is TRBV5-4 and J usage is TRBJ2-3; TRBD1 aligns across 9 bases. Germline CDR1 is SGHNT and CDR2 is YYREEE (reference sequence). After removal of 4 bases from V and 5 bases from J, the junction contained 5 bases not matched to a gene. This CDR3 is 14 amino acids long. The CDR3 loop is CASSPDRGLDTQYF. Here the CDR3 DNA reads TGTGCCAGCAGCCCGGACAGGGGACTAGATACGCAGTATTTT.

The V gene is TRBV5-4, the J gene TRBJ2-7, with 9 nucleotides matching TRBD1. V lost 1 base, J lost 1 base, and 12 bases stayed unmatched. Germline loops: CDR1 SGHNT, CDR2 YYREEE (reference sequence). The CDR3 loop spans 18 amino acids. The DNA for the CDR3 is TGTGCCAGCAGCTTGTCAGGCACAGGGGGCTTTCGATCCTACGAGCAGTACTTC. It codes for CASSLSGTGGFRSYEQYF.

There are a few counts of this clone. The V call is TRBV11-1, the J call TRBJ2-7; 9 nucleotides agree with TRBD1. CDR1 is SGHAT and CDR2 is FQDESV in the germline V gene (reference sequence). The CDR3 is 16 residues long. The J segment lost 4 bases and the V segment lost 3 bases, leaving 10 bases of the junction unmatched. In DNA, the CDR3 is TGTGCCAGCAGCTTTAATCCGACAGGGGGATTGTACGAGCAGTACTTC. This gives the protein CASSFNPTGGLYEQYF.